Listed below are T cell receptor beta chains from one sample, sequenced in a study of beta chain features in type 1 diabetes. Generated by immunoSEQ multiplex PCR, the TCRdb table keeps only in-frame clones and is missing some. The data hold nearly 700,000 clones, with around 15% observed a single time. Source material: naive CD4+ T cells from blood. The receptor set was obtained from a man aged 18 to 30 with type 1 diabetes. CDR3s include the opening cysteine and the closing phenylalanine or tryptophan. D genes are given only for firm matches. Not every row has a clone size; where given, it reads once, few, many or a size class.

CDR3nt: TGTGCCTGGAGCTACCCGGGACAGGGAGGGAGGAACACTGAAGCTTTCTTT; CDR3aa: CAWSYPGQGGRNTEAFF; d_gene: TRBD1; abundance: .; j_gene: TRBJ1-1; v_gene: TRBV30
CDR3nt: TGTGCCAGCAGTACAGGGACGATTCAGTACTTC; CDR3aa: CASSTGTIQYF; d_gene: .; abundance: few; j_gene: TRBJ2-4; v_gene: TRBV6-5
CDR3nt: TGTGCCTGGAGTGTAATAGGAGAAATCTATGGCTACACCTTC; CDR3aa: CAWSVIGEIYGYTF; d_gene: .; abundance: few; j_gene: TRBJ1-2; v_gene: TRBV30
CDR3nt: TGTGCCAGTAGTCAACTTCTTTTGAACACTGAAGCTTTCTTT; CDR3aa: CASSQLLLNTEAFF; d_gene: .; abundance: .; j_gene: TRBJ1-1; v_gene: TRBV19
CDR3nt: TGTGCCAGCAGTCCAGGGGGCGGAACTGAAGCTTTCTTT; CDR3aa: CASSPGGGTEAFF; d_gene: TRBD1; abundance: .; j_gene: TRBJ1-1; v_gene: TRBV6-5
CDR3nt: TGCAGCGGTACCTTTGGCGGTCAAGAGACCCAGTACTTC; CDR3aa: CSGTFGGQETQYF; d_gene: .; abundance: .; j_gene: TRBJ2-5; v_gene: TRBV29-1
CDR3nt: TGTGCCAGCAGGGACGGCCTCACAGGTCAGCCCCAGCATTTT; CDR3aa: CASRDGLTGQPQHF; d_gene: .; abundance: .; j_gene: TRBJ1-5; v_gene: TRBV27
CDR3nt: TGTGCCTGGGAGGGGTACTCTGGAAACACCATATATTTT; CDR3aa: CAWEGYSGNTIYF; d_gene: .; abundance: .; j_gene: TRBJ1-3; v_gene: TRBV30
CDR3nt: TGCGCCAGCAGCCAAGATCGGAAACAGGAACGTTACGAGCAGTACTTC; CDR3aa: CASSQDRKQERYEQYF; d_gene: .; abundance: .; j_gene: TRBJ2-7; v_gene: TRBV4-1
CDR3nt: TGTGCCAGCAGATCGGACAGGGCCGTAGGAAAACTGTTTTTT; CDR3aa: CASRSDRAVGKLFF; d_gene: TRBD1; abundance: few; j_gene: TRBJ1-4; v_gene: TRBV7-2
CDR3nt: TGTGCCAGCAGCTTCCCGGGGTCCACAGATACGCAGTATTTT; CDR3aa: CASSFPGSTDTQYF; d_gene: .; abundance: .; j_gene: TRBJ2-3; v_gene: TRBV5-4
CDR3nt: TGTGCCAGCAGCTTCTGGACGGGGGGCTACACCTTC; CDR3aa: CASSFWTGGYTF; d_gene: .; abundance: .; j_gene: TRBJ1-2; v_gene: TRBV5-4
CDR3nt: TGTGCCAGCAGCTTACCTGTAGGGACCGGGGAGCTGTTTTTT; CDR3aa: CASSLPVGTGELFF; d_gene: .; abundance: few; j_gene: TRBJ2-2; v_gene: TRBV7-9
CDR3nt: TGTGCCATCAGTGCTCGACTCGATGAGCAGTTCTTC; CDR3aa: CAISARLDEQFF; d_gene: .; abundance: few; j_gene: TRBJ2-1; v_gene: TRBV10-3
CDR3nt: TGTGCCAGCCGAACGAACACTGAAGCTTTCTTT; CDR3aa: CASRTNTEAFF; d_gene: .; abundance: .; j_gene: TRBJ1-1; v_gene: TRBV7-9
CDR3nt: TGTGCCAGTAGTAGGGGTCCGGGACTCGGAGGCTACACCTTC; CDR3aa: CASSRGPGLGGYTF; d_gene: .; abundance: few; j_gene: TRBJ1-2; v_gene: TRBV19
CDR3nt: TGTGCCAGCAGCTTAGTAGTGGGGACCCAGTACTTC; CDR3aa: CASSLVVGTQYF; d_gene: .; abundance: .; j_gene: TRBJ2-5; v_gene: TRBV7-8
CDR3nt: TGTGCCAGCAGCTTAGAACATTCTAACTATGGCTACACCTTC; CDR3aa: CASSLEHSNYGYTF; d_gene: .; abundance: few; j_gene: TRBJ1-2; v_gene: TRBV11-2
CDR3nt: TGCGCCAGCAGCTTGGCTCCCAGGACAGGGGGCGCAGATACGCAGTATTTT; CDR3aa: CASSLAPRTGGADTQYF; d_gene: TRBD1; abundance: few; j_gene: TRBJ2-3; v_gene: TRBV5-1
CDR3nt: TGTGCCATCACCTCGGGGGGCCCAGGAAACACCATATATTTT; CDR3aa: CAITSGGPGNTIYF; d_gene: .; abundance: .; j_gene: TRBJ1-3; v_gene: TRBV10-3
CDR3nt: TGCGCCAGCAGCCAAGAGGCCCCCGGAGGACAGCCCCAGCATTTT; CDR3aa: CASSQEAPGGQPQHF; d_gene: .; abundance: .; j_gene: TRBJ1-5; v_gene: TRBV4-1
CDR3nt: TGCAGCGTTCGCGGCGGGGGAAATGAGCAGTTCTTC; CDR3aa: CSVRGGGNEQFF; d_gene: TRBD2; abundance: .; j_gene: TRBJ2-1; v_gene: TRBV29-1
CDR3nt: TGTGCCTGGATCAAGACATCAGGGCCGAACACTGAAGCTTTCTTT; CDR3aa: CAWIKTSGPNTEAFF; d_gene: .; abundance: .; j_gene: TRBJ1-1; v_gene: TRBV30
CDR3nt: TGCAGCGTGGCAGGGGGTTCAGGGCCCCAGCATTTT; CDR3aa: CSVAGGSGPQHF; d_gene: TRBD1; abundance: .; j_gene: TRBJ1-5; v_gene: TRBV29-1
CDR3nt: TGCGCCAGCAGCCGACAGGAACCGACTAGCGGTCGCACAGATACGCAGTATTTT; CDR3aa: CASSRQEPTSGRTDTQYF; d_gene: TRBD2; abundance: few; j_gene: TRBJ2-3; v_gene: TRBV4-1
CDR3nt: TGTGCCAGCGATGAACAGGATAGACAGCCCCAGCATTTT; CDR3aa: CASDEQDRQPQHF; d_gene: .; abundance: .; j_gene: TRBJ1-5; v_gene: TRBV2
CDR3nt: TGTGCCAGCAGTTCGGGACAGCCAACTAATGAAAAACTGTTTTTT; CDR3aa: CASSSGQPTNEKLFF; d_gene: TRBD1; abundance: .; j_gene: TRBJ1-4; v_gene: TRBV27
CDR3nt: TGTGCCAGCAGCTTAACGACAGGGGCCGGAGAGACCCAGTACTTC; CDR3aa: CASSLTTGAGETQYF; d_gene: TRBD1; abundance: few; j_gene: TRBJ2-5; v_gene: TRBV7-9
CDR3nt: TGTGCCAGTAGTGCCGGGACAGGGGTTGAAGCTTTCTTT; CDR3aa: CASSAGTGVEAFF; d_gene: TRBD1; abundance: few; j_gene: TRBJ1-1; v_gene: TRBV19
CDR3nt: TGCGCCAGCAGCTTGGCAGCGGGGTCTTACAATGAGCAGTTCTTC; CDR3aa: CASSLAAGSYNEQFF; d_gene: TRBD2; abundance: .; j_gene: TRBJ2-1; v_gene: TRBV5-1
CDR3nt: TGTGCCACCAGCAGAGATCGGGAGCAGAATCAGCCCCAGCATTTT; CDR3aa: CATSRDREQNQPQHF; d_gene: .; abundance: few; j_gene: TRBJ1-5; v_gene: TRBV15
CDR3nt: TGCGCCAGCAGTCCGACAGGGGCTGCTAATGAAAAACTGTTTTTT; CDR3aa: CASSPTGAANEKLFF; d_gene: TRBD1; abundance: once; j_gene: TRBJ1-4; v_gene: TRBV5-1
CDR3nt: TGCGCCAGCAGCTTGGGGGGCCCATACAATGAGCAGTTCTTC; CDR3aa: CASSLGGPYNEQFF; d_gene: .; abundance: few; j_gene: TRBJ2-1; v_gene: TRBV5-1
CDR3nt: TGTGCCAGCAGTGTAACAGGGTTACCCGACGAGCAGTACTTC; CDR3aa: CASSVTGLPDEQYF; d_gene: .; abundance: few; j_gene: TRBJ2-7; v_gene: TRBV6-1
CDR3nt: TGTGCTAGTGGTTTGGTTGGTTCACCCCTCCACTTT; CDR3aa: CASGLVGSPLHF; d_gene: .; abundance: few; j_gene: TRBJ1-6; v_gene: TRBV12-5
CDR3nt: TGTGCCTGGAGTGTAAAGGCGGGGATTGGTGAAAAACTGTTTTTT; CDR3aa: CAWSVKAGIGEKLFF; d_gene: .; abundance: few; j_gene: TRBJ1-4; v_gene: TRBV30
CDR3nt: TGTGCCAGCAGCTTAGATTCTGCAGGAAGCTCCTACGAGCAGTACTTC; CDR3aa: CASSLDSAGSSYEQYF; d_gene: .; abundance: few; j_gene: TRBJ2-7; v_gene: TRBV7-2
CDR3nt: TGCGCCAGCAGCTCCGGGGGAGTCGGGAACGAGCAGTACTTC; CDR3aa: CASSSGGVGNEQYF; d_gene: .; abundance: few; j_gene: TRBJ2-7; v_gene: TRBV5-1
CDR3nt: TGTGCCAGCAGGACCGACAGGGGGAGAGAGACCCAGTACTTC; CDR3aa: CASRTDRGRETQYF; d_gene: TRBD1; abundance: .; j_gene: TRBJ2-5; v_gene: TRBV28
CDR3nt: TGTGCCAGCAGCAAAGTGGGGGCGACTTGGGGCCTCCACAAACGGGGGACCACAGATACGCAGTATTTT; CDR3aa: CASSKVGATWGLHKRGTTDTQYF; d_gene: .; abundance: few; j_gene: TRBJ2-3; v_gene: TRBV21-1
CDR3nt: TGTGCCAGCAGCCAAGTATCAGATACGCAGTATTTT; CDR3aa: CASSQVSDTQYF; d_gene: .; abundance: few; j_gene: TRBJ2-3; v_gene: TRBV14
CDR3nt: TGTGCCAGCAGCCGAGAACAGGGAAAAGGGCCGGGTCGTTCACCCCTCCACTTT; CDR3aa: CASSREQGKGPGRSPLHF; d_gene: .; abundance: .; j_gene: TRBJ1-6; v_gene: TRBV7-2
CDR3nt: TGTGCCAGCAGCTTAGACGCGACCGGGGAGCTGTTTTTT; CDR3aa: CASSLDATGELFF; d_gene: .; abundance: few; j_gene: TRBJ2-2; v_gene: TRBV7-9